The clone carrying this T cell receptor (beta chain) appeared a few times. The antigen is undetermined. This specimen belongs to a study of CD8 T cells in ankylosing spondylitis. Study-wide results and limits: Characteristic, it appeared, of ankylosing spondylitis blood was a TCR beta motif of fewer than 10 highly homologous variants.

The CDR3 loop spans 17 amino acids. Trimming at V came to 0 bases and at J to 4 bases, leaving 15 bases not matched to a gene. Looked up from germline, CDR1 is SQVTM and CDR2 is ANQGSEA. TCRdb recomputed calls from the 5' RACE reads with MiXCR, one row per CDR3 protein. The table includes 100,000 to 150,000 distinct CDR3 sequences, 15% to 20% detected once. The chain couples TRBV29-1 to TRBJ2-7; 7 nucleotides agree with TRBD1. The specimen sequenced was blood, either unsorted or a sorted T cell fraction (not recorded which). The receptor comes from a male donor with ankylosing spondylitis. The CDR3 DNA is TGCAGCGTTGAAGATCAGGGGGTTAGCGAAGGAATTTACGAGCAGTACTTC. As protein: CSVEDQGVSEGIYEQYF.